A selection of T cell receptor beta chains follows, all from one sample in a study of beta chain features in type 1 diabetes. The assay was immunoSEQ multiplex PCR, and TCRdb's table has in-frame clones only and misses some. The sample lists around 330,000 clones, about 10% seen once, with about 0.015% in the top ten. The material sequenced was naive CD4+ T cells from blood. The receptors were gathered from a woman aged 30 to 39 in good health. CDR3s include the opening cysteine and the closing phenylalanine or tryptophan. A D gene is named only where the DNA matches it firmly. Size values are once, few and many counts, or a class for expanded clones, and some rows have none.

cdr3_length,v_call,clone_size,j_call,d_call,cdr3_aa,cdr3_nt
14,TRBV7-2,NA,TRBJ2-1,NA,CASSFDGAYNEQFF,TGTGCCAGCAGCTTTGACGGAGCCTACAATGAGCAGTTCTTC
14,TRBV30,few,TRBJ2-3,TRBD1,CAWNLGQGPDTQYF,TGTGCCTGGAACCTAGGACAGGGGCCAGATACGCAGTATTTT
15,TRBV5-8,few,TRBJ1-5,NA,CASSSYQGSNQPQHF,TGTGCCAGCAGCTCCTATCAGGGGAGCAATCAGCCCCAGCATTTT
18,TRBV7-9,NA,TRBJ1-5,NA,CASSHPPDGISNYQPQHF,TGTGCCAGCAGCCACCCGCCGGACGGGATAAGTAACTATCAGCCCCAGCATTTT
15,TRBV11-2,NA,TRBJ2-3,TRBD2,CASSVRLAGVDTQYF,TGTGCCAGCAGCGTAAGACTAGCGGGAGTAGATACGCAGTATTTT
17,TRBV7-8,NA,TRBJ2-1,TRBD2,CASSPLRTSGTYNEQFF,TGTGCCAGCAGCCCACTCCGGACTAGCGGGACCTACAATGAGCAGTTCTTC
14,TRBV7-9,NA,TRBJ1-2,TRBD1,CASSQAGQGEDYTF,TGTGCCAGCAGCCAAGCCGGACAGGGTGAGGACTACACCTTC
13,TRBV10-3,NA,TRBJ2-7,NA,CAISPGHLREQYF,TGTGCCATCAGTCCGGGACACCTACGAGAGCAGTACTTC
14,TRBV15,few,TRBJ2-4,TRBD1,CATSVPGQGDIQYF,TGTGCCACCAGCGTCCCGGGACAGGGGGACATTCAGTACTTC
14,TRBV28,NA,TRBJ2-5,NA,CASSSPPGVETQYF,TGTGCCAGCAGTTCCCCGCCGGGGGTCGAGACCCAGTACTTC
14,TRBV5-4,few,TRBJ2-5,NA,CASSFGHSQETQYF,TGTGCCAGCAGCTTCGGACACTCCCAAGAGACCCAGTACTTC
15,TRBV27,NA,TRBJ2-7,TRBD2,CASSLGTSGPYEQYF,TGTGCCAGCAGCCTAGGGACTAGCGGACCCTACGAGCAGTACTTC
17,TRBV11-3,NA,TRBJ2-3,TRBD2,CASSLGLAGVGTDTQYF,TGTGCCAGCAGCTTAGGTCTAGCGGGAGTTGGCACAGATACGCAGTATTTT
14,TRBV9,few,TRBJ1-2,TRBD1,CASSPRGTGIFHTF,TGTGCCAGCAGCCCCCGAGGGACAGGCATTTTCCACACCTTC
17,TRBV21-1,NA,TRBJ2-7,NA,CASSKERGTLSSYEQYF,TGTGCCAGCAGCAAAGAACGCGGGACCCTTAGCTCCTACGAGCAGTACTTC
15,TRBV5-1,NA,TRBJ1-4,NA,CASSLNGGGEEKLFF,TGCGCCAGCAGCTTGAATGGGGGGGGCGAAGAAAAACTGTTTTTT
15,TRBV5-1,NA,TRBJ2-7,NA,CASSLARGSSYEQYF,TGCGCCAGCAGCTTGGCCCGTGGCTCCTCCTACGAGCAGTACTTC
12,TRBV30,NA,TRBJ2-7,NA,CAWSGGGYEQYF,TGTGCCTGGAGTGGAGGGGGCTACGAGCAGTACTTC
16,TRBV10-3,NA,TRBJ2-1,NA,CAISERQGSSYNEQFF,TGTGCCATCAGTGAGAGGCAGGGGAGCTCCTACAATGAGCAGTTCTTC
15,TRBV18,few,TRBJ2-7,NA,CASSPAAGFSYEQYF,TGTGCCAGCTCGCCCGCGGCAGGGTTCTCCTACGAGCAGTACTTC
13,TRBV29-1,NA,TRBJ1-2,NA,CSVEDLGRVGYTF,TGCAGCGTTGAAGATCTGGGCAGGGTTGGCTACACCTTC
16,TRBV4-2,NA,TRBJ2-2,NA,CASSQVGRKNTGELFF,TGTGCCAGCAGCCAAGTCGGTCGAAAGAACACCGGGGAGCTGTTTTTT
13,TRBV29-1,NA,TRBJ1-1,TRBD1,CSITGVQSTEAFF,TGCAGCATAACAGGGGTGCAGAGCACTGAAGCTTTCTTT
13,TRBV12-5,few,TRBJ2-5,NA,CASGLLPGETQYF,TGTGCTAGTGGTTTGCTCCCCGGGGAGACCCAGTACTTC
14,TRBV9,NA,TRBJ2-1,NA,CASSVDLSYNEQFF,TGTGCCAGCAGCGTGGACTTATCCTACAATGAGCAGTTCTTC
12,TRBV6-5,few,TRBJ1-1,NA,CASSYSIGVAFF,TGTGCCAGCAGTTACTCGATCGGGGTGGCTTTCTTT
15,TRBV25-1,NA,TRBJ1-2,NA,CASSEPRTRHYGYTF,TGTGCCAGCAGTGAACCTCGGACACGCCACTATGGCTACACCTTC
14,TRBV21-1,NA,TRBJ2-7,NA,CASSNASGDYEQYF,TGTGCCAGCAGCAACGCTAGCGGGGACTACGAGCAGTACTTC
17,TRBV30,NA,TRBJ2-1,NA,CAWSGVGLTRTYNEQFF,TGTGCCTGGTCCGGGGTGGGCCTGACGAGAACCTACAATGAGCAGTTCTTC
15,TRBV7-9,few,TRBJ2-5,TRBD1,CASSWGTGGMETQYF,TGTGCCAGCAGCTGGGGGACAGGGGGCATGGAGACCCAGTACTTC
14,TRBV6-5,NA,TRBJ2-7,TRBD2,CASTILAGDYEQYF,TGTGCCAGCACCATTCTAGCGGGGGACTACGAGCAGTACTTC
16,TRBV14,few,TRBJ2-7,TRBD1,CASSQGFEDRPYEQYF,TGTGCCAGCAGCCAAGGGTTCGAGGACAGGCCCTACGAGCAGTACTTC
12,TRBV7-9,few,TRBJ1-2,NA,CASSLAGYGYTF,TGTGCCAGCAGCTTAGCGGGCTACGGCTACACCTTC
17,TRBV9,NA,TRBJ2-3,TRBD2,CASSPHGLAGVTDTQYF,TGTGCCAGCAGCCCACATGGACTAGCGGGAGTGACAGATACGCAGTATTTT
9,TRBV20-1,NA,TRBJ1-2,NA,CSALDGYTF,TGCAGTGCCCTAGATGGCTACACCTTC
14,TRBV2,NA,TRBJ1-1,TRBD1,CASSLQGANTEAFF,TGTGCCAGCAGTCTACAGGGGGCGAACACTGAAGCTTTCTTT
13,TRBV5-1,few,TRBJ1-5,NA,CASSLTGDQPQHF,TGCGCCAGCAGCTTGACGGGAGACCAGCCCCAGCATTTT
16,TRBV5-6,few,TRBJ2-5,TRBD2,CASGTSGTSAPETQYF,TGTGCCTCCGGGACTAGCGGGACGAGCGCCCCAGAGACCCAGTACTTC
14,TRBV28,NA,TRBJ1-5,TRBD1,CASSTGQGVQPQHF,TGTGCCAGCAGCACGGGACAGGGTGTTCAGCCCCAGCATTTT
14,TRBV2,NA,TRBJ1-1,TRBD1,CASHLRDRNTEAFF,TGTGCCAGCCACCTCCGGGACAGGAACACTGAAGCTTTCTTT
15,TRBV28,few,TRBJ1-1,NA,CASRPGLRGNTEAFF,TGTGCCAGCAGACCAGGTTTGCGGGGGAACACTGAAGCTTTCTTT
16,TRBV28,few,TRBJ1-2,TRBD1,CASSLPQTGLDYGYTF,TGTGCCAGCAGTTTACCTCAGACAGGGTTGGACTATGGCTACACCTTC
16,TRBV9,few,TRBJ2-3,NA,CASSMSGSPGADTQYF,TGTGCCAGCAGCATGAGCGGATCCCCGGGGGCAGATACGCAGTATTTT
17,TRBV11-2,few,TRBJ1-1,TRBD1,CASTHFRDRGTDTEAFF,TGTGCCAGCACCCATTTCCGGGACAGGGGAACGGACACTGAAGCTTTCTTT
13,TRBV29-1,few,TRBJ2-7,NA,CSVQHPGLDEQYF,TGCAGCGTTCAACACCCGGGACTGGACGAGCAGTACTTC
13,TRBV6-5,few,TRBJ1-5,NA,CASKGNSNQPQHF,TGTGCCAGCAAGGGGAACAGCAATCAGCCCCAGCATTTT
15,TRBV4-1,NA,TRBJ2-1,TRBD1,CASSQADRDINEQFF,TGCGCCAGCAGCCAAGCGGACAGGGACATCAATGAGCAGTTCTTC
18,TRBV4-2,NA,TRBJ2-4,NA,CASSQDTTRRVPGNIQYF,TGTGCCAGCAGCCAAGATACGACGCGCAGGGTTCCTGGGAACATTCAGTACTTC